These 18 T cell receptor beta chains were all obtained from the same sample, sequenced in a study of T cell repertoires in cytomegalovirus infection. Via MiXCR, TCRdb re-called the reads, giving one row per CDR3 protein. The sample holds about 770,000 distinct CDR3 sequences, roughly 29% seen once. Their recognized antigens are unknown. The material sequenced was cultured CD8+ T cells from PBMCs, taken from culture after CMV antigen stimulation. All receptors derive from a human donor in good health (CMV status not recorded). Some clones in this sample may be carry-over from other donors' samples.

V is TRBV5-1 and J is TRBJ1-1; D remains ambiguous. V was clipped by 1 base and J by 3 bases, with 13 bases between them. Germline CDR1 and CDR2: SGHRS and YFSETQ. The CDR3 consists of 15 residues. The CDR3 reads CASSLSGVGYTEAFF. The CDR3 DNA reads TGCGCCAGCAGCTTGTCCGGGGTAGGGTACACTGAAGCTTTCTTT.

The genes are TRBV7-8 and TRBJ2-3; the match to TRBD1 covers 7 bases. The CDR3 consists of 14 residues. Per the germline V gene, CDR1 is SGHVS and CDR2 is FQNEAQ. The V gene end was trimmed by 1 base and the J gene end by 4 bases; junction bases not matched to a gene: 2. This chain's CDR3 is CASSLEGAPDTQYF. DNA of the CDR3: TGTGCCAGCAGCTTAGAGGGGGCCCCAGATACGCAGTATTTT.

The chain combines TRBV29-1 with TRBJ2-7; 9 positions match TRBD1. Germline CDR1 reads SQVTM; CDR2 reads ANQGSEA. CDR3 length: 13 amino acids. With 2 bases clipped from V and 6 bases from J, the junction kept 5 bases outside the gene matches. This chain's CDR3 is CSVENRGPVEQYF. The CDR3 DNA follows: TGCAGCGTTGAAAACAGGGGGCCGGTCGAGCAGTACTTC.

For the CDR3, the DNA is TGTGCTACCCCAAGGGCAGGGGGCGAAGGGTCCTACAATGAGCAGTTCTTC. It is translated as CATPRAGGEGSYNEQFF. The rearrangement uses TRBV12-5 and TRBJ2-1; TRBD1 matches at 8 bases. From germline, CDR1 is LGHNT and CDR2 FRNRAP. This CDR3 has 17 residues. V trimming: 10 bases; J trimming: 1 base; junction bases outside the gene matches: 15.

Ten or more counts support this clonotype. J is TRBJ2-5 and V is TRBV7-9; D possibly corresponds to TRBD1 (6 bases). CDR1 and CDR2 from the germline V gene are SEHNR and FQNEAQ (reference sequence). Trimming stripped 5 bases from V and 2 bases from J, with 12 bases between. This CDR3 region has 14 residues. CDR3 residues: CASSRPTGQETQYF. As DNA, the CDR3 is TGTGCCAGCAGCCGACCCACAGGGCAAGAGACCCAGTACTTC. The variable domain in full, with the rest retrieved from reference TRBV7-9 and TRBJ2-5, is DTGVSQNPRHKITKRGQNVTFRCDPISEHNRLYWYRQTLGQGPEFLTYFQNEAQLEKSRLLSDRFSAERPKGSFSTLEIQRTEQGDSAMYLCASSRPTGQETQYFGPGTRLLVL.

The rearrangement uses TRBV6-2 or TRBV6-3 and TRBJ2-2; D may be TRBD1 or TRBD2 (6 bases each). V was trimmed by 0 bases and J by 0 bases, leaving 17 bases between them. The CDR3 has 19 amino acids. Germline V gives CDR1 MNHEY, CDR2 SVGEGT. CDR3 residues: CASSYSYGGFITNTGELFF. The CDR3 DNA sequence: TGTGCCAGCAGTTACTCCTACGGGGGCTTCATTACGAACACCGGGGAGCTGTTTTTT.

The chain couples TRBV10-3 to TRBJ2-5; 7 bases agree with TRBD1. The germline gives CDR1 ENHRY, CDR2 SYGVKD. Losses at the gene ends were 6 bases for V and 4 bases for J; bases not matched to a gene: 5. This CDR3 has 13 amino acids. The CDR3 reads CAIRPDRLETQYF. The CDR3 region has the DNA TGTGCCATCAGGCCGGACAGGCTAGAGACCCAGTACTTC.

In its sample, this clonotype was seen many times. J is TRBJ1-2 and V is TRBV7-2; the D gene is possibly TRBD1 (6 bases). CDR1 and CDR2 from the germline V gene are SGHTA and FQGNSA. The V end was cut by 2 bases, the J end by 0 bases, with 10 bases between. The CDR3 contains 15 residues. CDR3 in amino acids: CASSLWDTTNYGYTF. CDR3 coding DNA: TGTGCCAGCAGCTTATGGGACACCACTAACTATGGCTACACCTTC. The full variable domain, with the rest looked up from reference TRBV7-2 and TRBJ1-2, is GAGVSQSPSNKVTEKGKDVELRCDPISGHTALYWYRQSLGQGLEFLIYFQGNSAPDKSGLPSDRFSAERTGGSVSTLTIQRTQQEDSAVYLCASSLWDTTNYGYTFGSGTRLTVV.

This sequence joins TRBV7-6 and TRBJ2-1; possibly TRBD1 or TRBD2 for D (5 bases each). With 1 base removed from V and 4 bases from J, the gap between germline ends came to 17 bases. The germline V gene has CDR1 SGHVS and CDR2 FNYEAQ. The CDR3 consists of 17 residues. The CDR3 DNA sequence: TGTGCCAGCAGCTTAGGGTGGGGCGGGCTGGGGTACAATGAGCAGTTCTTC. This gives the protein CASSLGWGGLGYNEQFF.

This chain joins TRBV6-2 or TRBV6-3 and TRBJ2-1; 9 nucleotides line up with TRBD1. Germline V CDR1 and CDR2: MNHEY, SVGEGT. This CDR3 contains 16 residues. V lost 5 bases to trimming and J lost 6 bases; unmatched junction nucleotides: 11. The CDR3 protein is CASSLTGTGFPNEQFF. The CDR3 DNA is TGTGCCAGCAGTCTGACCGGGACAGGGTTTCCCAATGAGCAGTTCTTC.

This clonotype was recorded a few times. The chain joins TRBV29-1 to TRBJ1-1; D gene uncertain. The germline V and J ends were trimmed by 7 bases and 8 bases, with 11 bases remaining between them. The CDR3 contains 10 residues. Germline CDR1 and CDR2: SQVTM and ANQGSEA. CDR3 sequence: CSAWTREAFF. In DNA, the CDR3 is TGCAGCGCTTGGACCAGAGAAGCTTTCTTT.

This chain joins TRBV7-9 and TRBJ2-7; D remains unclear. This CDR3 has 13 residues. The germline V gene encodes CDR1 SEHNR and CDR2 FQNEAQ (reference sequence). V lost 5 bases and J 0 bases, leaving 8 bases between the germline ends. Written as DNA, the CDR3 is TGTGCCAGCAGCCCCCAGGCCTCCTACGAGCAGTACTTC. Amino acid sequence: CASSPQASYEQYF.

CDR3 bases: TGTGCCAGCAGGGGGATAGATCTTTCCCGCTCCCTAGACTATGAGCAGTTCTTC. Protein sequence: CASRGIDLSRSLDYEQFF. The V and J genes are TRBV6-1 and TRBJ2-1; no clear D gene. Trimming stripped 6 bases from V and 8 bases from J, with 29 bases between. In germline, CDR1 is MNHNS, CDR2 SASEGT. The CDR3 loop spans 18 amino acids.

In its sample, this clonotype was seen many times. The V call is TRBV7-2, the J call TRBJ2-1; D unresolved. CDR1 is SGHTA and CDR2 is FQGNSA in the germline V gene. Trimming cost V 3 bases and J 6 bases, with 12 bases left between them. This CDR3 is built from 14 residues. CDR3 coding DNA: TGTGCCAGCAGCTTTAGTATCGAAGCCAATGAGCAGTTCTTC. Translating gives CASSFSIEANEQFF. Full variable domain (outside the CDR3, taken from reference TRBV7-2 and TRBJ2-1): GAGVSQSPSNKVTEKGKDVELRCDPISGHTALYWYRQSLGQGLEFLIYFQGNSAPDKSGLPSDRFSAERTGGSVSTLTIQRTQQEDSAVYLCASSFSIEANEQFFGPGTRLTVL.

V usage is TRBV19 and J usage is TRBJ2-1; D call uncertain. CDR1 is LNHDA and CDR2 is SQIVND in the germline V gene (reference sequence). The CDR3 contains 15 residues. The V and J ends lost 3 bases and 4 bases respectively, with 13 bases between them. In DNA form, the CDR3 reads TGTGCCAGTAGTATTGGGCAGACCTTGTACAATGAGCAGTTCTTC. It codes for CASSIGQTLYNEQFF. The whole variable domain, remainder taken from reference TRBV19 and TRBJ2-1, is DGGITQSPKYLFRKEGQNVTLSCEQNLNHDAMYWYRQDPGQGLRLIYYSQIVNDFQKGDIAEGYSVSREKKESFPLTVTSAQKNPTAFYLCASSIGQTLYNEQFFGPGTRLTVL.

The gene calls are TRBV12-3 or TRBV12-4 and TRBJ2-3; 7 bases are shared with TRBD1. This CDR3 spans 15 amino acids. V dropped 5 bases and J dropped 1; count of bases not matched to a gene: 6. For the CDR3, the DNA is TGTGCCAGCAGTCGACGACAGGGACGCACAGATACGCAGTATTTT. It is translated as CASSRRQGRTDTQYF.

The sample holds a few counts of this clonotype. The rearrangement links TRBV6-5 to TRBJ1-2, with a weak D call TRBD1 (6 bases). Germline loops: CDR1 MNHEY, CDR2 SVGAGI. This CDR3 is 14 amino acids long. V dropped 0 bases and J dropped 3 bases, with 8 bases sitting between them. CDR3 amino acids: CASSYSRQDYGYTF. The CDR3, as DNA: TGTGCCAGCAGTTACTCGCGACAGGACTATGGCTACACCTTC.

The chain combines TRBV7-8 with TRBJ2-1, with a weak D call TRBD2 (6 bases). This CDR3 spans 14 amino acids. The germline V gene has CDR1 SGHVS and CDR2 FQNEAQ. The V and J ends lost 2 bases and 7 bases respectively, with 12 bases between them. CDR3 DNA sequence: TGTGCCAGCAGCTTAATAGCTCGGGGGAATGAGCAGTTCTTC. It encodes CASSLIARGNEQFF. The full variable domain, in which reference TRBV7-8 and TRBJ2-1 provide the parts outside the CDR3, is GAGVSQSPRYKVAKRGQDVALRCDPISGHVSLFWYQQALGQGPEFLTYFQNEAQLDKSGLPSDRFFAERPEGSVSTLKIQRTQQEDSAVYLCASSLIARGNEQFFGPGTRLTVL.